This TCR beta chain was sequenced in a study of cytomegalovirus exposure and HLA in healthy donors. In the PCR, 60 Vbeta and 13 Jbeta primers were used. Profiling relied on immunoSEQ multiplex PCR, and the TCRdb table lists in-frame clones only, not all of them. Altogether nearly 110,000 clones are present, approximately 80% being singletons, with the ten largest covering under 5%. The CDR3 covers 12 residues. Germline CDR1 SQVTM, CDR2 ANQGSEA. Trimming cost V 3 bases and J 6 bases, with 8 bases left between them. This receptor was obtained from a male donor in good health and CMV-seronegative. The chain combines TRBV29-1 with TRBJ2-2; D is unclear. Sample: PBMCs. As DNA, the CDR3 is TGCAGCGTTGACAGGTCCTCCGGGGAGCTGTTTTTT. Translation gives CSVDRSSGELFF.